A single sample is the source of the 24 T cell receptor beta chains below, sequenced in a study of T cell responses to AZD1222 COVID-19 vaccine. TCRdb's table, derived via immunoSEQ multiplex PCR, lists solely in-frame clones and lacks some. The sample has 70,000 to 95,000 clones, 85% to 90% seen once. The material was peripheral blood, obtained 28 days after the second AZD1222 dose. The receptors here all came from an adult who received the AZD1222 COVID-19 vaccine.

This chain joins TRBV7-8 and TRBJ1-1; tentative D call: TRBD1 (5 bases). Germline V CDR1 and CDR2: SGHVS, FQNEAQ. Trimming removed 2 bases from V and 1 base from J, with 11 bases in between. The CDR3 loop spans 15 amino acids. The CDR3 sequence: CASSLSKRGNTEAFF. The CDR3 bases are TGTGCCAGCAGCTTAAGTAAGAGGGGGAACACTGAAGCTTTCTTT.

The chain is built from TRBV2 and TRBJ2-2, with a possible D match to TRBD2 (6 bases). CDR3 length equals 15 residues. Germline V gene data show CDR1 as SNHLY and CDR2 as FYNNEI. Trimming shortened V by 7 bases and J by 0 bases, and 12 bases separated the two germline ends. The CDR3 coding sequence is TGTGCCAGCAAACGGGACTTCCCGAACACCGGGGAGCTGTTTTTT. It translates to CASKRDFPNTGELFF.

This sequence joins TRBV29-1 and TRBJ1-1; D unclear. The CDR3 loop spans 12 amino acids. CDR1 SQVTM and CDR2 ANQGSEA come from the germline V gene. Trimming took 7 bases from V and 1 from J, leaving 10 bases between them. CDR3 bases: TGCAGCGCCGAGCACCCGAACACTGAAGCTTTCTTT. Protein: CSAEHPNTEAFF. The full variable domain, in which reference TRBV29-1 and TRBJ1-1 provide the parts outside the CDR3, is SAVISQKPSRDICQRGTSLTIQCQVDSQVTMMFWYRQQPGQSLTLIATANQGSEATYESGFVIDKFPISRPNLTFSTLTVSNMSPEDSSIYLCSAEHPNTEAFFGQGTRLTVV.

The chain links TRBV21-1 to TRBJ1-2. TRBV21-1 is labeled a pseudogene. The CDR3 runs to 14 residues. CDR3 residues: CASSKEGGSYGYTF. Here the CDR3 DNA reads TGTGCCAGCAGCAAAGAAGGCGGGTCTTATGGCTACACCTTC.

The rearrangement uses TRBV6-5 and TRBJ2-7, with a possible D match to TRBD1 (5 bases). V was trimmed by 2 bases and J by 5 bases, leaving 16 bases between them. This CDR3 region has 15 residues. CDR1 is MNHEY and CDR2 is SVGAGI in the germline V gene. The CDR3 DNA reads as TGTGCCAGCAGTTACCTCGGTAGCAGGGCCCACGAGCAGTACTTC. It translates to CASSYLGSRAHEQYF.

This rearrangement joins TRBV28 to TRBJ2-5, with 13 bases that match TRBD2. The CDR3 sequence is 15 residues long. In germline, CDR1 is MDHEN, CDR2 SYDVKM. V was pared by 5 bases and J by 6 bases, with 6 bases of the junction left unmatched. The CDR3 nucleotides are TGTGCCAGCAGTACCACTAGCGGGGGGGCGAAGACCCAGTACTTC. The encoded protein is CASSTTSGGAKTQYF.

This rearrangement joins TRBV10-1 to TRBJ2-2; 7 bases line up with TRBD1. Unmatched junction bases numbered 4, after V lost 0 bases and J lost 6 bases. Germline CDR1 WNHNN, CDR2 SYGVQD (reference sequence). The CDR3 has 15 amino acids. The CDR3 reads CASSESRGRAGELFF. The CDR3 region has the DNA TGCGCCAGCAGTGAGTCGAGGGGGCGCGCCGGGGAGCTGTTTTTT.

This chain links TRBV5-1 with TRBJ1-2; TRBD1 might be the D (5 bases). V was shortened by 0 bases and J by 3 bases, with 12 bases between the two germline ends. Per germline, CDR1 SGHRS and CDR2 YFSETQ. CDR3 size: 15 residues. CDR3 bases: TGCGCCAGCAGCTTGGTAGCTGGGGCGCACTATGGCTACACCTTC. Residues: CASSLVAGAHYGYTF.

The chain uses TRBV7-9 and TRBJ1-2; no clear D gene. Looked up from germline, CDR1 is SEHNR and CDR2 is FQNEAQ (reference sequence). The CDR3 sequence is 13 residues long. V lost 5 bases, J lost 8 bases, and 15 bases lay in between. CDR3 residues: CASSLPIEGGYTF. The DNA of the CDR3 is TGTGCCAGCAGCCTACCCATAGAGGGAGGCTACACCTTC.

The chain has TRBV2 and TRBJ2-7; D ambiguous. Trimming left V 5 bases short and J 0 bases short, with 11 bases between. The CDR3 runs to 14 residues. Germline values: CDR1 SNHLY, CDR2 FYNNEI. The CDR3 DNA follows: TGTGCCAGCAGTTACAGCGATACCTCCTACGAGCAGTACTTC. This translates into CASSYSDTSYEQYF.

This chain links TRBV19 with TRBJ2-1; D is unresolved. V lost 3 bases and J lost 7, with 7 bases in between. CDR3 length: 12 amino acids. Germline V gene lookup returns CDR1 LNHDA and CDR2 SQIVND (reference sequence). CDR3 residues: CASSIKGNEQFF. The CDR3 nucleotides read TGTGCCAGTAGTATTAAGGGAAATGAGCAGTTCTTC.

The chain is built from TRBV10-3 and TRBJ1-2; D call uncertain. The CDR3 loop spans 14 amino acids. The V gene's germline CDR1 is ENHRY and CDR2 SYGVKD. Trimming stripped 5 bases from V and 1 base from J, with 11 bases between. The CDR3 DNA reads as TGTGCCATCAGTAAAACGACCGTTAACTATGGCTACACCTTC. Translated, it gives CAISKTTVNYGYTF.

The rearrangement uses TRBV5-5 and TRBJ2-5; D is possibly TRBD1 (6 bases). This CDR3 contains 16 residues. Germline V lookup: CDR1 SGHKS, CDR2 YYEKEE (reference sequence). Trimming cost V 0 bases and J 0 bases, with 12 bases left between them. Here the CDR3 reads CASSLGDTSYQETQYF. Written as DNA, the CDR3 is TGTGCCAGCAGCTTGGGGGACACCTCGTACCAAGAGACCCAGTACTTC.

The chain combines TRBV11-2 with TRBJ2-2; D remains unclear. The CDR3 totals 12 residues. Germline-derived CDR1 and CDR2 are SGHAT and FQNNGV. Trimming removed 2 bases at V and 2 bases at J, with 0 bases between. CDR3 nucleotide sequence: TGTGCCAGCAGCTTAAACACCGGGGAGCTGTTTTTT. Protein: CASSLNTGELFF.

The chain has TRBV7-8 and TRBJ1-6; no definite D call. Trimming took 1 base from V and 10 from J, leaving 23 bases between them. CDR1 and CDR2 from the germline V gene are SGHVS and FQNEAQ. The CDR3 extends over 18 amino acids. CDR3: CASSLVGGSAGMGSPLHF. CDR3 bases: TGTGCCAGCAGCTTAGTCGGAGGTTCAGCAGGCATGGGGTCACCCCTCCACTTT.

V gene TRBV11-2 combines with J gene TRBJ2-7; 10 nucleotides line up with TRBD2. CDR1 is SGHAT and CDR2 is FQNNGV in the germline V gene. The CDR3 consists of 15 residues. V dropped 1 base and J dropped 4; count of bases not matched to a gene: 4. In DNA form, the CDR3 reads TGTGCCAGCAGCTTAGGTCCTAGCGGGGGTTACGAGCAGTACTTC. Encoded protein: CASSLGPSGGYEQYF.

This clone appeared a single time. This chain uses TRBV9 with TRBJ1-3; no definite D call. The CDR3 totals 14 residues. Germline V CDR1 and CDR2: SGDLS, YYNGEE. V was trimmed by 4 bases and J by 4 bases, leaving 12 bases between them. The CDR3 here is CASSQTRAGNTIYF. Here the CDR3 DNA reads TGTGCCAGCAGCCAAACAAGGGCAGGAAACACCATATATTTT. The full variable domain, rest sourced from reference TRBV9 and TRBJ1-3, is DSGVTQTPKHLITATGQRVTLRCSPRSGDLSVYWYQQSLDQGLQFLIQYYNGEERAKGNILERFSAQQFPDLHSELNLSSLELGDSALYFCASSQTRAGNTIYFGEGSWLTVV.

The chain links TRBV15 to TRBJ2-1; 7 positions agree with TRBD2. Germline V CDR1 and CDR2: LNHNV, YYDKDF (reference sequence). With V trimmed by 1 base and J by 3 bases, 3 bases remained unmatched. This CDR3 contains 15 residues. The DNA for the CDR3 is TGTGCCACCAGCAGAGCGGGGGAGGGCTACAATGAGCAGTTCTTC. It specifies CATSRAGEGYNEQFF.

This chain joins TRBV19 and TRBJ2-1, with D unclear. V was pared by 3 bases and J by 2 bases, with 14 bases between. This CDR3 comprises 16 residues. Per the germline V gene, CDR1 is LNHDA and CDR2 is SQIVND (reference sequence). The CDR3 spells CASSIQSLYPYNEQFF. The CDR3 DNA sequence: TGTGCCAGTAGTATCCAGAGTCTGTATCCCTACAATGAGCAGTTCTTC.

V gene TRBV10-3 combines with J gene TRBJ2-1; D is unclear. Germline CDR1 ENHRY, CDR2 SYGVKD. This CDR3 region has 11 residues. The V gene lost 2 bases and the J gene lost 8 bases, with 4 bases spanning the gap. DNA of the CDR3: TGTGCCATCAGTGAGCGGGATGAGCAGTTCTTC. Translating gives CAISERDEQFF.

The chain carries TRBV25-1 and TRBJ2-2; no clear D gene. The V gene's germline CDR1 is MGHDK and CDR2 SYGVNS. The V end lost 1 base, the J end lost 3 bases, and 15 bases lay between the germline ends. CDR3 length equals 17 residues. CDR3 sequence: CASSEFDHLKDTGELFF. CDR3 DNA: TGTGCCAGCAGTGAATTCGACCATCTCAAGGACACCGGGGAGCTGTTTTTT.

In DNA form, the CDR3 reads TGTGCCAGCAGTTACGGGTCGGTCCGGGGGGAAAAACTGTTTTTT. The encoded protein is CASSYGSVRGEKLFF. The chain is built from TRBV6-2 or TRBV6-3 and TRBJ1-4; D is possibly TRBD1 (5 bases). From germline, CDR1 is MNHEY and CDR2 SVGEGT. The V end was cut by 2 bases, the J end by 8 bases, with 15 bases between. This CDR3 is built from 15 residues.

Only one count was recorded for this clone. CDR3 DNA sequence: TGTGCCAGCAGCCCCGAGGCAGGAGGCTACTATGGCTACACCTTC. Protein sequence: CASSPEAGGYYGYTF. J is TRBJ1-2 and V is TRBV7-2; no clear D gene. V lost 5 bases to trimming and J lost 3 bases, with 16 bases between them. Germline V gene sequence: CDR1 SGHTA, CDR2 FQGNSA. The CDR3 loop spans 15 amino acids.

This chain's CDR3 is CASSIGGGGSTGELFF. DNA of the CDR3: TGTGCCAGCAGCATAGGTGGGGGAGGGAGTACCGGGGAGCTGTTTTTT. The chain carries TRBV5-4 and TRBJ2-2; 7 bases fit TRBD2. The junction had 11 bases not matched to a gene; V was cut back by 4 bases and J by 5 bases. The CDR3 is 16 residues long. CDR1 is SGHNT and CDR2 is YYREEE in the germline V gene (reference sequence).